This TCR beta chain was profiled in a study of blood T cell repertoires in COVID-19. Study as a whole: From T cells, B-cell-depleted T cells, or PBMCs came the material, which was cDNA or gDNA.

Methods used by the authors: Estimation of nucleated cell counts relied on the amplification of reference gene primers. Sequenced by immunoSEQ multiplex PCR; TCRdb stores in-frame clones only, minus some. The DNA was the basis for D and trimming; V, J and clone size are from that table. Of 200,000 or so clones listed, approximately 88% were seen once; the top ten hold approximately 2.3%. Enrolled through a virtual design, the participants were between 18 and 89 years of age and came from about two dozen US areas. In assigning cohorts, the study relied on participant-reported clinical history. V was pared by 8 bases and J by 12 bases, with 10 bases between. Germline loops: CDR1 SQVTM, CDR2 ANQGSEA. This CDR3 is 8 amino acids long.

The chain uses TRBV29-1 and TRBJ1-1; TRBD1 might be the D (6 bases). The sequence derives from a middle-aged woman with acute COVID-19. Sequencing input: PBMCs or T cells enriched from blood (not recorded which). CDR3 residues: CSSQGPFF. As DNA, the CDR3 is TGCAGCTCTCAGGGGCCTTTCTTT. Based on the CDR3 plus reference TRBV29-1 and TRBJ1-1, the full variable domain is SAVISQKPSRDICQRGTSLTIQCQVDSQVTMMFWYRQQPGQSLTLIATANQGSEATYESGFVIDKFPISRPNLTFSTLTVSNMSPEDSSIYLCSSQGPFFGQGTRLTVV.